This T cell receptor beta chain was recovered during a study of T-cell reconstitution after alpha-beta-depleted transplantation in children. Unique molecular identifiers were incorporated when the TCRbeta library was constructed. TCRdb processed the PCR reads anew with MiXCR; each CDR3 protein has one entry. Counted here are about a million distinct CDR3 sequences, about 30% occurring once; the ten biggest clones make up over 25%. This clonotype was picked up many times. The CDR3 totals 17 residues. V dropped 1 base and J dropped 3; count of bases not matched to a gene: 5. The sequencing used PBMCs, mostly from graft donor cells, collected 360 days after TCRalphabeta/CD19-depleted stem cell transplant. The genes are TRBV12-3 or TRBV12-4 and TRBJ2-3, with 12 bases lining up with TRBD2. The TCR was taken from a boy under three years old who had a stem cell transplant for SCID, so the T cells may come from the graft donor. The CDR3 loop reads CASSLGLAGGPTDTQYF. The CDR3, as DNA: TGTGCCAGCAGTTTAGGGCTAGCGGGGGGGCCTACAGATACGCAGTATTTT.